This TCR beta chain appears in the sequencing data of a study of control samples from healthy donors and cancer patients. Measured with immunoSEQ multiplex PCR; TCRdb has only the in-frame clones, and not every one. This sample has about 130,000 clones, with roughly 92% found just once. Trimming removed 7 bases from V and 4 bases from J, with 7 bases in between. Germline V gene lookup returns CDR1 SGHTA and CDR2 FQGNSA. The CDR3 runs to 12 residues. The sequence was obtained from a man younger than 35 in good health. The sequenced sample was blood. The chain has TRBV7-2 and TRBJ2-2; D uncertain. The chain's CDR3 is CASTFFTGELFF. CDR3 nucleotides: TGTGCCAGCACCTTTTTCACCGGGGAGCTGTTTTTT. Looking up the rest from reference TRBV7-2 and TRBJ2-2 gives the full variable domain: GAGVSQSPSNKVTEKGKDVELRCDPISGHTALYWYRQSLGQGLEFLIYFQGNSAPDKSGLPSDRFSAERTGGSVSTLTIQRTQQEDSAVYLCASTFFTGELFFGEGSRLTVL.